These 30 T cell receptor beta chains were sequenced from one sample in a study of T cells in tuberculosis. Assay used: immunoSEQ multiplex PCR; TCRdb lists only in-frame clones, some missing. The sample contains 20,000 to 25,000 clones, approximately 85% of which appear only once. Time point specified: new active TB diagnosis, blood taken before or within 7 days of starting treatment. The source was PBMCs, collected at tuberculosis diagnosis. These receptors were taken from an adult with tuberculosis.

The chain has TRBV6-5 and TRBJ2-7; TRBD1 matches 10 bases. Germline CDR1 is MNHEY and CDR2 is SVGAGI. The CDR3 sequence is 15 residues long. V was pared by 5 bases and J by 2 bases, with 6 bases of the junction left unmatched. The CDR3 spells CASSARDRGTYEQYF. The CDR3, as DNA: TGTGCCAGCAGTGCCCGGGACAGGGGTACCTACGAGCAGTACTTC.

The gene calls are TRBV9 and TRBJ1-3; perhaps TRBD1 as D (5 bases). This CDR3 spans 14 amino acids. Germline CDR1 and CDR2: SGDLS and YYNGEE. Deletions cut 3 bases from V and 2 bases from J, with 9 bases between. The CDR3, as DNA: TGTGCCAGCAGCGCAGCAGGGACTGGAAACACCATATATTTT. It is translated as CASSAAGTGNTIYF. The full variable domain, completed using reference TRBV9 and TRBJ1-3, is DSGVTQTPKHLITATGQRVTLRCSPRSGDLSVYWYQQSLDQGLQFLIQYYNGEERAKGNILERFSAQQFPDLHSELNLSSLELGDSALYFCASSAAGTGNTIYFGEGSWLTVV.

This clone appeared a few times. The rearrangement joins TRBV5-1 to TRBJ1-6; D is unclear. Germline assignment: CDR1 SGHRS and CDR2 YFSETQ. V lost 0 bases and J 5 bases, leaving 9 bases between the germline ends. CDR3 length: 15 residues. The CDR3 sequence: CASSLDSADNSPLHF. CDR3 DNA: TGCGCCAGCAGCTTGGACTCGGCGGATAATTCACCCCTCCACTTT. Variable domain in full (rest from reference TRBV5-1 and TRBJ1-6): KAGVTQTPRYLIKTRGQQVTLSCSPISGHRSVSWYQQTPGQGLQFLFEYFSETQRNKGNFPGRFSGRQFSNSRSEMNVSTLELGDSALYLCASSLDSADNSPLHFGNGTRLTVT.

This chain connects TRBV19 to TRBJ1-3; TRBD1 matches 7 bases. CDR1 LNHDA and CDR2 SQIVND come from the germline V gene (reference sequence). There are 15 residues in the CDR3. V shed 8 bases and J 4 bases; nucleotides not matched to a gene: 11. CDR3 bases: TGTGCCAGTGGATGGGACAGAAGAACGGGAAACACCATATATTTT. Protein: CASGWDRRTGNTIYF.

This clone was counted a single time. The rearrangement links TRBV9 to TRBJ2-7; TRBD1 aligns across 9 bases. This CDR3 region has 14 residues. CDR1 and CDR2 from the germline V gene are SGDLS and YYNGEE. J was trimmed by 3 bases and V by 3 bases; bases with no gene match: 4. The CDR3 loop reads CASSAMTGGYEQYF. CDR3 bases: TGTGCCAGCAGCGCTATGACAGGGGGCTACGAGCAGTACTTC.

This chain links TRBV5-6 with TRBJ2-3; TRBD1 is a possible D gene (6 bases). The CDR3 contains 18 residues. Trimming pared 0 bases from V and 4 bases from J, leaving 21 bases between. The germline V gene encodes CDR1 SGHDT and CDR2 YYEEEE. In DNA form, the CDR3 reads TGTGCCAGCAGCTTGGCCTCTACAGGGTACCTGGGCCCAGATACGCAGTATTTT. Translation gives CASSLASTGYLGPDTQYF.

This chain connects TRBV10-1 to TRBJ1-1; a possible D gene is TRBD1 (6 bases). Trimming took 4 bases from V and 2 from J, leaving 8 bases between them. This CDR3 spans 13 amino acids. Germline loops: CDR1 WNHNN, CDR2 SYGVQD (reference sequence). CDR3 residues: CASSAQGNTEAFF. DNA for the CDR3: TGCGCCAGCAGTGCACAGGGTAACACTGAAGCTTTCTTT.

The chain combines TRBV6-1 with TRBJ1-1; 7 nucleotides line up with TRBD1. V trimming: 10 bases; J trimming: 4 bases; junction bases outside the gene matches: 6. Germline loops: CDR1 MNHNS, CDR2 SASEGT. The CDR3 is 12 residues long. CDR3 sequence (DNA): TGTGCCACAGACAGGGCTGCCACTGAAGCTTTCTTT. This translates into CATDRAATEAFF.

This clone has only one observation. CDR3 in amino acids: CASSYRDTQYF. CDR3 in DNA: TGTGCCAGCAGCTATCGGGATACGCAGTATTTT. The V call is TRBV28, the J call TRBJ2-3; no definite D call. The CDR3 contains 11 residues. In germline, CDR1 is MDHEN, CDR2 SYDVKM. V was pared by 6 bases and J by 6 bases, with 7 bases between.

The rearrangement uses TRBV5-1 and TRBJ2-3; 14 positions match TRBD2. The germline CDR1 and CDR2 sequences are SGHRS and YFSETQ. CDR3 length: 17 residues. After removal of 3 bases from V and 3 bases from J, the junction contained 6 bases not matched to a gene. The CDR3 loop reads CASSSGLAGAFTDTQYF. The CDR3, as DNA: TGCGCCAGCAGCTCGGGACTAGCGGGAGCTTTTACAGATACGCAGTATTTT.

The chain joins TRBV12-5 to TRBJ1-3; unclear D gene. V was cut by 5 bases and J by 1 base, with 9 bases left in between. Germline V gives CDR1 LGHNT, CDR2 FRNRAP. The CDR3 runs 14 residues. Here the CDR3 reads CASGLSASGNTIYF. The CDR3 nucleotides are TGTGCTAGTGGTCTTAGCGCGTCTGGAAACACCATATATTTT. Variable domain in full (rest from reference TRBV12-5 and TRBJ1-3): DARVTQTPRHKVTEMGQEVTMRCQPILGHNTVFWYRQTMMQGLELLAYFRNRAPLDDSGMPKDRFSAEMPDATLATLKIQPSEPRDSAVYFCASGLSASGNTIYFGEGSWLTVV.

The CDR3 protein is CAWTPHQGFRGYTF. DNA for the CDR3: TGTGCCTGGACCCCCCACCAGGGATTTCGAGGCTACACCTTC. This chain uses TRBV30 with TRBJ1-2, with a possible D match to TRBD1 (5 bases). The germline V gene encodes CDR1 GTSNPN and CDR2 SVGIG (reference sequence). The V end lost 4 bases, the J end lost 8 bases, and 20 bases lay between the germline ends. This CDR3 contains 14 residues. The full variable domain, rest sourced from reference TRBV30 and TRBJ1-2, is SQTIHQWPATLVQPVGSPLSLECTVEGTSNPNLYWYRQAAGRGLQLLFYSVGIGQISSEVPQNLSASRPQDRQFILSSKKLLLSDSGFYLCAWTPHQGFRGYTFGSGTRLTVV.

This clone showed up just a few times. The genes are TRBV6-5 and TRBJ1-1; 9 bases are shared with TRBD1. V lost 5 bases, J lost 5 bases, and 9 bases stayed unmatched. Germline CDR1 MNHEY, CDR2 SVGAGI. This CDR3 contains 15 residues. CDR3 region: CASSLGQGFRTEAFF. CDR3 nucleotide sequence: TGTGCCAGCAGTCTAGGACAGGGGTTCAGGACTGAAGCTTTCTTT.

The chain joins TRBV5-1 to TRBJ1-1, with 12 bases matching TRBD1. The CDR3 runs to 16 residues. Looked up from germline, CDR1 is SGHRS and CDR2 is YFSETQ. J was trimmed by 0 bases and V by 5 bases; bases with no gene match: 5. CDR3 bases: TGCGCCAGCAGGTCCGGGACAGGGGGCATGAACACTGAAGCTTTCTTT. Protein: CASRSGTGGMNTEAFF.

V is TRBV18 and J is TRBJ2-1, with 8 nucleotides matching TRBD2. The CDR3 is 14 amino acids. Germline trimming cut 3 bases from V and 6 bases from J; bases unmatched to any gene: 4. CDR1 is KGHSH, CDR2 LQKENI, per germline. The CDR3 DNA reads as TGTGCCAGCTCACCGTCGGGAGGGCTCAATGAGCAGTTCTTC. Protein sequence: CASSPSGGLNEQFF.

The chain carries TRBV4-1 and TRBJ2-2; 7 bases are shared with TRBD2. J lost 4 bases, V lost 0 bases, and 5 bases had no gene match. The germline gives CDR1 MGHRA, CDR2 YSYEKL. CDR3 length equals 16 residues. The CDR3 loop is CASSQDRAGSTGELFF. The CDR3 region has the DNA TGCGCCAGCAGCCAAGATAGAGCGGGGTCCACCGGGGAGCTGTTTTTT.

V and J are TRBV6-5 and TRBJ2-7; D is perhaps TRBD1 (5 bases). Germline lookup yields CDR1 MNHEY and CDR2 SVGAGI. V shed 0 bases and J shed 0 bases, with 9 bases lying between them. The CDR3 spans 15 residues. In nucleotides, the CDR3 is TGTGCCAGCAGTTACTCGACAGCAAGCTCCTACGAGCAGTACTTC. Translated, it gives CASSYSTASSYEQYF.

The DNA for the CDR3 is TGTGCCACCGCGGGGACTAGCGCCACAGATACGCAGTATTTT. This translates into CATAGTSATDTQYF. The V and J genes are TRBV6-5 and TRBJ2-3, with 10 bases matching TRBD2. V gave up 10 bases and J gave up 2 bases; unmatched junction bases: 6. The CDR3 is made up of 14 amino acids. The V gene's germline CDR1 is MNHEY and CDR2 SVGAGI.

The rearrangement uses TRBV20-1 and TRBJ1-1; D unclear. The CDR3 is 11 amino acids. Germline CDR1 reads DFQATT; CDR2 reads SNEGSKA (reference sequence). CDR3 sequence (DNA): TGCAGCGGGAAAATGAACACTGAAGCTTTCTTT. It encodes CSGKMNTEAFF.

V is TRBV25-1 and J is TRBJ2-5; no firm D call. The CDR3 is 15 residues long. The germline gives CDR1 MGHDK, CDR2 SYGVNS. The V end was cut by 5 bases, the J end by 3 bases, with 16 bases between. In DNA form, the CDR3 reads TGTGCCAGCAGTAGGAGCAACGCCTTGAAAGAGACCCAGTACTTC. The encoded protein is CASSRSNALKETQYF.

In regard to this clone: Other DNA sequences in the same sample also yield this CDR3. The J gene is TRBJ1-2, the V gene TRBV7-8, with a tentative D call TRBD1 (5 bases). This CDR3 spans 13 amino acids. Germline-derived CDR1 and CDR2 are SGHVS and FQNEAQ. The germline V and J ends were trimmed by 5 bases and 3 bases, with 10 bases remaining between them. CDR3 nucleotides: TGTGCCAGCAGCCTGACGGGGGACTATGGCTACACCTTC. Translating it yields CASSLTGDYGYTF.

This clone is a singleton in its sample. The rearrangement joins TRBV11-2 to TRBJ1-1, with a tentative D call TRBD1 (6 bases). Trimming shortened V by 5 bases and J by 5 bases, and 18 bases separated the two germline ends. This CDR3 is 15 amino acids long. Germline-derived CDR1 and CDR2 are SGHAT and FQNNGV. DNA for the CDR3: TGTGCCAGCAGCCCCAGAACAGGGTCGGGAACTGAAGCTTTCTTT. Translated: CASSPRTGSGTEAFF.

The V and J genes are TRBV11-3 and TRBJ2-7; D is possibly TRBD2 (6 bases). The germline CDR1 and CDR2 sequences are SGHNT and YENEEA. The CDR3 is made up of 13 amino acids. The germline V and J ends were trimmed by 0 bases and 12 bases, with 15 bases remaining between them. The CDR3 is CASSLDPGTPPYF. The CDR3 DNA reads TGTGCCAGCAGCTTAGATCCGGGGACTCCGCCGTACTTC.

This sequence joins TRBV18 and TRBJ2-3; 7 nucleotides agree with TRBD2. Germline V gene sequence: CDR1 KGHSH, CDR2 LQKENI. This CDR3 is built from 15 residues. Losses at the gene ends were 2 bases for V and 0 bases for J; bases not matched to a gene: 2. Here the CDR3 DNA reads TGTGCCAGCTCACCAACCGGGGGGAGCACAGATACGCAGTATTTT. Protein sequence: CASSPTGGSTDTQYF. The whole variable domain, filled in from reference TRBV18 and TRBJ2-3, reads NAGVMQNPRHLVRRRGQEARLRCSPMKGHSHVYWYRQLPEEGLKFMVYLQKENIIDESGMPKERFSAEFPKEGPSILRIQQVVRGDSAAYFCASSPTGGSTDTQYFGPGTRLTVL.

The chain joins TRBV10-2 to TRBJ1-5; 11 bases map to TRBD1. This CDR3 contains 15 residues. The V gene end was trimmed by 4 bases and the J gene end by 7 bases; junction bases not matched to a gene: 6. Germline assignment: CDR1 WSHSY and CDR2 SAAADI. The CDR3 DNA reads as TGCGCCAGCAGTGCTCGGGACAGGGGGACACAGCCCCAGCATTTT. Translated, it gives CASSARDRGTQPQHF.

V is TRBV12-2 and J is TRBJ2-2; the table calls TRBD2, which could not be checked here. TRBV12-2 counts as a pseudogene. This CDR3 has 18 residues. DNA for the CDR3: TGTGCAAGTCGCTTAGGAGCTAGCGGGAGGCGCACGGCCGGGGAGCTGTTTTTT. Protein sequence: CASRLGASGRRTAGELFF.

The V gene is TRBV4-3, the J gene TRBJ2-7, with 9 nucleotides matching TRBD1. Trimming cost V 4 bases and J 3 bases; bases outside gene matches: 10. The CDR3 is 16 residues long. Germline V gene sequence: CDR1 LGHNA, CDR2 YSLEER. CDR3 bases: TGCGCCAGCAGCCCTAAGGACAGGGGAAAGGACTACGAGCAGTACTTC. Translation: CASSPKDRGKDYEQYF.

CDR3 amino acids: CASSEGQAYEQYF. Here the CDR3 DNA reads TGTGCCAGCAGTGAAGGTCAGGCCTACGAGCAGTACTTC. The chain recombines TRBV6-1 with TRBJ2-7; no reliable D call. V lost 1 base, J lost 2 bases, and 6 bases lay in between. This CDR3 region has 13 residues. Germline loops: CDR1 MNHNS, CDR2 SASEGT.

In nucleotides, the CDR3 is TGCGCCAGCAGTGGGCCCTACAATGAGCAGTTCTTC. Translating it yields CASSGPYNEQFF. J is TRBJ2-1 and V is TRBV10-1; D is unresolved. The CDR3 loop spans 12 amino acids. CDR1 is WNHNN, CDR2 SYGVQD, per germline (reference sequence). Trimming left V 4 bases short and J 2 bases short, with 3 bases between.

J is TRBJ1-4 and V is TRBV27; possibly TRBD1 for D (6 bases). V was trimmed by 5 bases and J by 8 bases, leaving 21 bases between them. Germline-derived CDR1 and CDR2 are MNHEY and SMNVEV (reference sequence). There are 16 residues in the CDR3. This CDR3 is CASSPSGGLLREKLFF. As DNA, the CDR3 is TGTGCCAGCAGTCCTTCCGGGGGGCTGTTAAGGGAAAAACTGTTTTTT.